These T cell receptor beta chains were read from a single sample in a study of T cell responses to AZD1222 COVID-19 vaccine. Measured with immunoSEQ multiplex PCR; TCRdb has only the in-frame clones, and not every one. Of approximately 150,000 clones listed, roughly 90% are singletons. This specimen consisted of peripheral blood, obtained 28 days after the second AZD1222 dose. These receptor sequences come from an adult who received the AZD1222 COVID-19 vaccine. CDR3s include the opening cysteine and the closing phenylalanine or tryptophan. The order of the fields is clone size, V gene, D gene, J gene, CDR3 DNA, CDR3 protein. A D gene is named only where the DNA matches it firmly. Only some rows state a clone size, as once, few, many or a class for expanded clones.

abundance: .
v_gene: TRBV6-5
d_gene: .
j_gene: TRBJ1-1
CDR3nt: TGTGCCAGCAGCTGGACAACCCGGGGCACTGAAGCTTTCTTT
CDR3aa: CASSWTTRGTEAFF

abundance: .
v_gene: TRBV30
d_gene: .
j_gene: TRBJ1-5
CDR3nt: TGTGCCTGGAGTCAGGGGCTTAGCAATCAGCCCCAGCATTTT
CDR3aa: CAWSQGLSNQPQHF

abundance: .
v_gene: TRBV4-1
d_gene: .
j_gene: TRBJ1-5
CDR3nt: TGCGCCAGCAGCCAAACTGCACAGGGAGTATTTGGCAATCAGCCCCAGCATTTT
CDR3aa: CASSQTAQGVFGNQPQHF

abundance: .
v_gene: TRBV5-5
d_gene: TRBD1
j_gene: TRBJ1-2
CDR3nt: TGTGCCAGCAGCTTGGCATTGGGACAGGCCAACTATGGCTACACCTTC
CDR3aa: CASSLALGQANYGYTF

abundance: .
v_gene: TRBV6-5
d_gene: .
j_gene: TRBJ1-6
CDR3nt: TGTGCCAGCAGTTACTCGCGGGCACACCTGAATTCACCCCTCCACTTT
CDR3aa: CASSYSRAHLNSPLHF

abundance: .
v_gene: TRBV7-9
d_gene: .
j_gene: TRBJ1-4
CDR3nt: TGTGCCAGCAGCTTAGGGGCAGGGCTCTCAACTAATGAAAAACTGTTTTTT
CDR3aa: CASSLGAGLSTNEKLFF

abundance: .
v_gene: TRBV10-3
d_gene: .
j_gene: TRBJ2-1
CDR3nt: TGTGCCATCAGTGAGGACACATACAATGAGCAGTTCTTC
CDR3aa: CAISEDTYNEQFF

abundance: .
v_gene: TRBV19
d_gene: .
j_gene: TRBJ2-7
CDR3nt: TGTGCCAGTAGTATCGGAAAGGGGCGCGAGCAGTACTTC
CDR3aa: CASSIGKGREQYF

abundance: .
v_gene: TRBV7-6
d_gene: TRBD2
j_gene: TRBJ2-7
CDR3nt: TGTGCCAGCAGCCCGGTAGCGGGACTAGCGGGAGCCCCAGCCTACGAGCAGTACTTC
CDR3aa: CASSPVAGLAGAPAYEQYF

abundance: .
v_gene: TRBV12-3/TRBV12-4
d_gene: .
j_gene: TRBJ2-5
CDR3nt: TGTGCCAGCAGTATCACAGAGACCCAGTACTTC
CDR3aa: CASSITETQYF

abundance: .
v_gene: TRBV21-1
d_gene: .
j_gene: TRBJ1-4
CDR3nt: TGTGCCAGCAGCAAAGCCCGCCGGACAGGGTGGGCTTGTGGTGAAAAACTGTTTTTT
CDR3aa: CASSKARRTGWACGEKLFF

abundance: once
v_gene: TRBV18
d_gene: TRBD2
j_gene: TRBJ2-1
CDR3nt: TGTGCCAGCTCACCACTAGCGGGGGGGGAGCAGTTCTTC
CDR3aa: CASSPLAGGEQFF

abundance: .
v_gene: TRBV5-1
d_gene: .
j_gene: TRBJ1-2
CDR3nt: TGCGCCAGCAGCCTACGCAAGGAGGACTATGGCTACACCTTC
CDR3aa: CASSLRKEDYGYTF

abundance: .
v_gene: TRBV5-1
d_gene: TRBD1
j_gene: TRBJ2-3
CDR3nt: TGCGCCAGCAGCTTGGTAATGGGACAGGGAGGGGATACGCAGTATTTT
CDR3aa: CASSLVMGQGGDTQYF

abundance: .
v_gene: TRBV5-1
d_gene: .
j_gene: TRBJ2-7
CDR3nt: TGCGCCAGCAGCTTCCCGGGGGAAGAGCAGTACTTC
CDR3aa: CASSFPGEEQYF

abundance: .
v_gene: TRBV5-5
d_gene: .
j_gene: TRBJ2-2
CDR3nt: TGTGCCAGCAGCTTATTGACACCAGCGGGTGGCGGGGAGCTGTTTTTT
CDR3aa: CASSLLTPAGGGELFF

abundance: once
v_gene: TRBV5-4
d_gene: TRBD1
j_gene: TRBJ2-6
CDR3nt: TGTGCCAGCAGCCCCGGGACAGGGGTTCTTGGGGCCAACGTCCTGACTTTC
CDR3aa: CASSPGTGVLGANVLTF

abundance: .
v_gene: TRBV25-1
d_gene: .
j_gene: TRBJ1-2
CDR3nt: TGTGCCACCCAAAGGGGAGGGTGGTTTGGCTACACCTTC
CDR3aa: CATQRGGWFGYTF